This T cell receptor beta chain emerged from a study of cytomegalovirus exposure and HLA in healthy donors. Study observations and caveats: An assumption of roughly uniform sequencing depth across donors underlay the presence/absence analyses. TCR beta V- and J-gene trimming, according to a later analysis, was linked to a missense DCLRE1C variant.

Worth noting for this clone: What it binds is unknown.

The CDR3 is 14 residues long. The germline V gene encodes CDR1 MDHEN and CDR2 SYDVKM. V was cut by 5 bases and J by 0 bases, with 8 bases left in between. The PCR made use of 60 Vbeta and 13 Jbeta primers. Data came from immunoSEQ multiplex PCR; TCRdb stores just in-frame clones and leaves some out. The sample has about 140,000 clones, around 80% seen once. Source material: PBMCs. V is TRBV28 and J is TRBJ2-1, with D possibly matching TRBD2 (6 bases). The origin of this receptor is a woman in her thirties or forties in good health and CMV-seronegative. In nucleotides, the CDR3 is TGTGCCAGCAGTCGGACTATCTCCTACAATGAGCAGTTCTTC. Translated: CASSRTISYNEQFF. The full variable domain, with the rest looked up from reference TRBV28 and TRBJ2-1, is DVKVTQSSRYLVKRTGEKVFLECVQDMDHENMFWYRQDPGLGLRLIYFSYDVKMKEKGDIPEGYSVSREKKERFSLILESASTNQTSMYLCASSRTISYNEQFFGPGTRLTVL.